This TCR beta chain derives from a study of PD-1 blockade in classical Hodgkin lymphoma. For the study at large: Nivolumab dosing for patients was 3 mg/kg, administered intravenously every 2 weeks.

Broader study findings: Complete responders entered with baseline diversity on par with newly diagnosed patients, the results showed. When set against healthy donors, newly diagnosed patients were reported to show lower baseline TCR diversity.

The repertoire was sequenced with immunoSEQ multiplex PCR; TCRdb's copy has only in-frame clones and lacks some. The sample shows tens of thousands of clones, roughly nine tenths of them seen only once. Relapse after autologous stem cell transplantation occurred in every patient, and brentuximab vedotin exposure varied. Points on this clone: Antigen unknown.

The CDR3 is 13 residues long. V lost 0 bases and J lost 9, with 6 bases in between. Germline CDR1 reads ENHRY; CDR2 reads SYGVKD. The V gene is TRBV10-3, the J gene TRBJ1-6; no reliable D call. The TCR comes from a human donor with classical Hodgkin lymphoma. The source material was peripheral blood mononuclear cells (PBMCs), sampled at baseline. The chain's CDR3 is CAISESEGSPLHF. Here the CDR3 DNA reads TGTGCCATCAGTGAGTCCGAGGGTTCACCCCTCCACTTT.